This entry features one TCR beta chain sequence. This specimen belongs to a study of fetal regulatory T cell absence and autoimmunity. Clones were read by immunoSEQ multiplex PCR, and TCRdb kept only the in-frame ones, dropping some. The table records about 46,000 clones, about four fifths of them present only once. With 5 bases clipped from V and 1 base from J, the junction kept 9 bases outside the gene matches. This CDR3 has 16 residues. Germline CDR1 and CDR2: SEHNR and FQNEAQ (reference sequence). This receptor was identified in a newborn boy with IPEX syndrome. Sequencing input: cord blood. The chain recombines TRBV7-9 with TRBJ2-5, with 8 bases fitting TRBD2. As DNA, the CDR3 is TGTGCCAGCAGCCCGCGAGCGGGGGCTTTCCAAGAGACCCAGTACTTC. Protein: CASSPRAGAFQETQYF.